One and the same sample provided the 24 T cell receptor beta chains below, sequenced in a study of cytomegalovirus exposure and HLA in healthy donors (dated by TCRdb to 2017 to 2019). The library was built by means of the immunoSEQ multiplex PCR assay. The multiplex PCR relied on a mix of 60 forward primers for TCR Vbeta segments and 13 reverse primers for TCR Jbeta segments. Here the immuneACCESS table is served through TCRdb, limited to in-frame sequences with V and J called. Missing clones are a known gap in these copies; in checked studies unresolved V genes cover under half, and the rest lacks a known reason. The sample table records some 130,000 clones; about 81% of these occur just once. The ten largest clones take up roughly 6.6% of the sample. The material sequenced was PBMCs. Every receptor here comes from a man under 40 in good health and CMV-seronegative.

This clone appeared once. The rearrangement joins TRBV25-1 to TRBJ2-3; 8 bases match TRBD2. With V trimmed by 3 bases and J by 5 bases, 7 bases remained unmatched. This CDR3 has 15 residues. The V gene's germline CDR1 is MGHDK and CDR2 SYGVNS. The CDR3 DNA follows: TGTGCCAGCAGTGAGCCCCGGGAGGGTGGAGATACGCAGTATTTT. Translation: CASSEPREGGDTQYF. Looking up the rest from reference TRBV25-1 and TRBJ2-3 gives the full variable domain: EADIYQTPRYLVIGTGKKITLECSQTMGHDKMYWYQQDPGMELHLIHYSYGVNSTEKGDLSSESTVSRIRTEHFPLTLESARPSHTSQYLCASSEPREGGDTQYFGPGTRLTVL.

The rearrangement links TRBV5-5 to TRBJ1-5; D is perhaps TRBD1 (6 bases). The CDR3 spans 14 residues. V was clipped by 4 bases and J by 8 bases, with 16 bases between them. Germline CDR1 is SGHKS and CDR2 is YYEKEE (reference sequence). CDR3 bases: TGTGCCAGCAGCCAACGGGACACGGAGGAGCCCCAGCATTTT. Protein: CASSQRDTEEPQHF.

The chain employs TRBV5-4 and TRBJ1-2; D might be TRBD1 (6 bases). Per germline, CDR1 SGHNT and CDR2 YYREEE (reference sequence). The CDR3 length is 15 residues. Trimming removed 1 base at V and 0 bases at J, with 10 bases between. Here the CDR3 DNA reads TGTGCCAGCAGCTTGAGGACAGTATCTAACTATGGCTACACCTTC. Amino acid sequence: CASSLRTVSNYGYTF.

J is TRBJ2-1 and V is TRBV7-3; 11 bases fit TRBD2. Germline trimming cut 6 bases from V and 3 bases from J; bases unmatched to any gene: 7. The CDR3 runs to 16 residues. Germline CDR1 and CDR2: SGHTA and FQGTGA. The CDR3 loop is CASRSTSGGYYNEQFF. DNA of the CDR3: TGTGCCAGCAGATCTACTAGCGGGGGATACTACAATGAGCAGTTCTTC.

The chain has TRBV19 and TRBJ2-2; no definite D call. V was clipped by 3 bases and J by 1 base, with 9 bases between them. CDR3 length equals 15 residues. Per germline, CDR1 LNHDA and CDR2 SQIVND (reference sequence). The CDR3 nucleotides are TGTGCCAGTAGTATTCCGGGTTGGAACACCGGGGAGCTGTTTTTT. Protein sequence: CASSIPGWNTGELFF.

This clone has more than one count but fewer than ten. The chain uses TRBV5-1 and TRBJ2-1; D possibly corresponds to TRBD2 (6 bases). V lost 4 bases to trimming and J lost 6 bases, with 11 bases between them. Germline lookup yields CDR1 SGHRS and CDR2 YFSETQ. This CDR3 comprises 13 residues. CDR3 coding DNA: TGCGCCAGCAGCCGTGGAGGGGTCAATGAGCAGTTCTTC. Translation: CASSRGGVNEQFF.

V usage is TRBV7-3 and J usage is TRBJ2-2, with 10 bases lining up with TRBD1. Germline CDR1 is SGHTA and CDR2 is FQGTGA. This CDR3 is built from 16 residues. J gave up 2 bases and V 5 bases, and 5 bases lay outside the gene matches. CDR3 sequence: CASSPQTGGNTGELFF. The CDR3 nucleotides are TGTGCCAGCAGCCCCCAGACAGGGGGCAACACCGGGGAGCTGTTTTTT. The full variable domain, rest sourced from reference TRBV7-3 and TRBJ2-2, is GAGVSQTPSNKVTEKGKYVELRCDPISGHTALYWYRQSLGQGPEFLIYFQGTGAADDSGLPNDRFFAVRPEGSVSTLKIQRTERGDSAVYLCASSPQTGGNTGELFFGEGSRLTVL.

The gene calls are TRBV5-1 and TRBJ2-5; TRBD2 matches 8 bases. The J call may be in error: the DNA end matches TRBJ2-7 better. The CDR3 totals 16 residues. Germline V CDR1 and CDR2: SGHRS, YFSETQ. CDR3 protein: CASSLEGLGVSYEQYF. The CDR3 DNA sequence: TGCGCCAGCAGCTTGGAGGGACTAGGGGTCTCCTACGAGCAGTACTTC.

The chain employs TRBV28 and TRBJ1-5; D perhaps matches TRBD1 (5 bases). CDR1 MDHEN and CDR2 SYDVKM come from the germline V gene. With 7 bases removed from V and 8 bases from J, the gap between germline ends came to 18 bases. This CDR3 comprises 14 residues. CDR3 in amino acids: CASIPAPGGEPQHF. The CDR3 DNA is TGTGCCAGCATCCCCGCCCCCGGAGGGGAGCCCCAGCATTTT.

This clone was picked up a small number of times. V gene TRBV10-1 combines with J gene TRBJ2-5; tentative D call: TRBD1 (6 bases). The CDR3 has 14 residues. CDR1 WNHNN and CDR2 SYGVQD come from the germline V gene (reference sequence). The V end was cut by 0 bases, the J end by 5 bases, with 10 bases between. This CDR3 is CASSESRGEETQYF. The CDR3 bases are TGCGCCAGCAGTGAGTCCAGGGGAGAGGAGACCCAGTACTTC.

The DNA of the CDR3 is TGCGCCAGCAGCCAAGTCGGTCCCGGGACTAGCGGGGGGGCCTGGGATACGCAGTATTTT. Translating it yields CASSQVGPGTSGGAWDTQYF. The V and J genes are TRBV4-1 and TRBJ2-3; 16 nucleotides align to TRBD2. The CDR3 length is 20 residues. Germline lookup yields CDR1 MGHRA and CDR2 YSYEKL. The J segment lost 6 bases and the V segment lost 1 base, leaving 13 bases of the junction unmatched.

The gene calls are TRBV5-1 and TRBJ1-3; TRBD1 aligns across 8 bases. Trimming cost V 4 bases and J 2 bases; bases outside gene matches: 5. Germline loops: CDR1 SGHRS, CDR2 YFSETQ. The CDR3 covers 15 residues. The CDR3: CASSIQGAAGNTIYF. Here the CDR3 DNA reads TGCGCCAGCAGCATTCAGGGGGCGGCTGGAAACACCATATATTTT.

The genes are TRBV6-1 and TRBJ1-1, with D perhaps matching TRBD1 (6 bases). Germline CDR1 and CDR2: MNHNS and SASEGT. The CDR3 consists of 13 residues. The V end lost 0 bases, the J end lost 9 bases, and 11 bases lay between the germline ends. CDR3 sequence: CASSEALDRKAFF. The CDR3 nucleotides are TGTGCCAGCAGTGAAGCGTTGGACAGAAAAGCTTTCTTT.

The chain recombines TRBV11-1 with TRBJ2-5; D perhaps matches TRBD2 (6 bases). CDR1 and CDR2 from the germline V gene are SGHAT and FQDESV (reference sequence). The CDR3 has 15 amino acids. V dropped 1 base and J dropped 3 bases, with 12 bases sitting between them. In DNA, the CDR3 is TGTGCCAGCAGCTTAGGAGGGAGGAGGGAAGAGACCCAGTACTTC. Translated: CASSLGGRREETQYF.

The chain combines TRBV7-9 with TRBJ2-3; a weak D match, TRBD1 (6 bases). This CDR3 is built from 14 residues. Germline loops: CDR1 SEHNR, CDR2 FQNEAQ (reference sequence). The V and J ends lost 6 bases and 0 bases respectively, with 10 bases between them. CDR3 nucleotides: TGTGCCAGCAGAACGAGGGGGAGCACAGATACGCAGTATTTT. Translation: CASRTRGSTDTQYF.

The V call is TRBV27, the J call TRBJ2-3; D call uncertain. The ends were cut back, 6 bases at V and 4 bases at J, with 23 bases in the middle. The germline CDR1 and CDR2 sequences are MNHEY and SMNVEV (reference sequence). The CDR3 extends over 17 amino acids. CDR3 sequence: CASRWSSYSTNADTQYF. The CDR3 DNA reads TGTGCCAGCAGGTGGTCCTCTTACAGTACAAATGCAGATACGCAGTATTTT.

Regarding this clone: The junction differs from germline at one of its ends, possibly a read error. This chain connects TRBV4-1 to TRBJ1-5, with a weak D call TRBD1 (5 bases). CDR1 and CDR2 from the germline V gene are MGHRA and YSYEKL. The CDR3 sequence is 15 residues long. The DNA for the CDR3 is TGCGCCAGCAGCCAAGTTCCAGGGTTCAATCGGCCCCAGCATTTT. This encodes CASSQVPGFNRPQHF.

This chain connects TRBV5-1 to TRBJ1-2, with D possibly matching TRBD1 (6 bases). This CDR3 contains 14 residues. With 3 bases removed from V and 8 bases from J, the gap between germline ends came to 17 bases. In germline, CDR1 is SGHRS, CDR2 YFSETQ. The CDR3 DNA sequence: TGCGCCAGCAGCTCCCGAGGAGGGGGGGGAGGCTACACCTTC. This codes for CASSSRGGGGGYTF.

The sample holds a few counts of this clone. The chain employs TRBV19 and TRBJ1-1, with D perhaps TRBD1 (5 bases). The V gene lost 7 bases and the J gene lost 3 bases, with 12 bases spanning the gap. The CDR3 spans 13 residues. Germline values: CDR1 LNHDA, CDR2 SQIVND (reference sequence). CDR3 nucleotide sequence: TGTGCCAGTACCAGGGAATGGGACACTGAAGCTTTCTTT. Translating it yields CASTREWDTEAFF.

This clone was observed once. The chain employs TRBV15 and TRBJ1-2, with 8 bases aligning to TRBD1. The CDR3 sequence is 16 residues long. V was clipped by 1 base and J by 2 bases; unmatched bases: 6. Per germline, CDR1 LNHNV and CDR2 YYDKDF (reference sequence). CDR3 loop: CATSRGGDRTNYGYTF. CDR3 DNA: TGTGCCACCAGCAGAGGCGGGGACAGGACGAACTATGGCTACACCTTC.

V gene TRBV6-6 combines with J gene TRBJ1-1; maybe TRBD1 (5 bases). CDR1 and CDR2 (germline): MNHNY, SVGAGI (reference sequence). The CDR3 consists of 14 residues. V lost 6 bases, J lost 5 bases, and 16 bases lay in between. In DNA, the CDR3 is TGTGCCAGCAGCACCGGGCTCCGGGGGACTGAAGCTTTCTTT. Translated: CASSTGLRGTEAFF.

The V call is TRBV9, the J call TRBJ1-5, with D perhaps matching TRBD1 (6 bases). The CDR3 contains 15 residues. Per the germline V gene, CDR1 is SGDLS and CDR2 is YYNGEE. V was trimmed by 4 bases and J by 3 bases, leaving 14 bases between them. The CDR3 reads CASSPSDRPNQPQHF. The CDR3 bases are TGTGCCAGCAGCCCATCCGACAGGCCCAATCAGCCCCAGCATTTT.

The chain uses TRBV9 and TRBJ2-3, with 11 nucleotides matching TRBD2. Germline V CDR1 and CDR2: SGDLS, YYNGEE. V trimming: 1 base; J trimming: 3 bases; junction bases outside the gene matches: 4. This CDR3 has 16 amino acids. The DNA of the CDR3 is TGTGCCAGCAGCGTATCGGGGACTAGCGGAACAGATACGCAGTATTTT. Translating gives CASSVSGTSGTDTQYF.

This clone was seen a few times. The chain is built from TRBV19 and TRBJ1-1; no clear D. Germline CDR1 LNHDA, CDR2 SQIVND (reference sequence). The CDR3 spans 13 residues. V lost 4 bases, J lost 1 base, and 7 bases lay in between. The CDR3 sequence: CASSTEENTEAFF. CDR3 nucleotide sequence: TGTGCCAGTAGTACGGAGGAGAACACTGAAGCTTTCTTT.